The next 20 T cell receptor beta chains were all read from a single sample in a study of shared clonotypes between healthy human individuals. CD45RO-negative CD8 cells positively selected for CCR7 made up the naive population, which excluded terminally differentiated effector memory CD45RA+ cells. Here immunoSEQ multiplex PCR was the method, and the copy in TCRdb shows in-frame clones only, minus some. Of roughly 2,000,000 clones in the sample, around 93% were seen once. The sequenced sample consisted of naive CD8+ T cells from PBMCs. The receptor source for this set is a man aged 18 to 29 in good health. Some clones in this sample may be carry-over from other donors' samples.

This sequence joins TRBV27 and TRBJ2-1; a possible D gene is TRBD1 (6 bases). This CDR3 comprises 12 residues. Germline assignment: CDR1 MNHEY and CDR2 SMNVEV (reference sequence). Trimming shortened V by 4 bases and J by 8 bases, and 9 bases separated the two germline ends. The CDR3 nucleotides read TGTGCCAGCAGTTACCCAGGGGATGAGCAGTTCTTC. Translated: CASSYPGDEQFF.

The rearrangement joins TRBV7-2 to TRBJ1-1; maybe TRBD1 (6 bases). CDR1 and CDR2 (germline): SGHTA, FQGNSA. Between the trimmed V and J ends, which lost 3 bases and 5 bases, there was a span of 16 bases. The length of the CDR3 is 15 residues. CDR3 residues: CASSFKLGQRTEAFF. Written as DNA, the CDR3 is TGTGCCAGCAGCTTTAAACTAGGACAGAGGACTGAAGCTTTCTTT.

The V gene is TRBV18, the J gene TRBJ2-1; D perhaps matches TRBD2 (5 bases). CDR1 is KGHSH and CDR2 is LQKENI in the germline V gene. CDR3 length: 16 amino acids. Deletions cut 5 bases from V and 0 bases from J, with 14 bases between. The CDR3 bases are TGTGCCAGCTCAAAGCGGACCGAAAGCTCCTACAATGAGCAGTTCTTC. Translating gives CASSKRTESSYNEQFF. The entire variable domain, with the rest obtained from reference TRBV18 and TRBJ2-1, is as follows: NAGVMQNPRHLVRRRGQEARLRCSPMKGHSHVYWYRQLPEEGLKFMVYLQKENIIDESGMPKERFSAEFPKEGPSILRIQQVVRGDSAAYFCASSKRTESSYNEQFFGPGTRLTVL.

The chain is built from TRBV28 and TRBJ1-2, with 7 bases lining up with TRBD1. Germline CDR1 and CDR2: MDHEN and SYDVKM. The CDR3 runs 15 residues. V lost 3 bases to trimming and J lost 8 bases; unmatched junction nucleotides: 12. CDR3 coding DNA: TGTGCCAGCAGTTTCTGGACAGGCCCTGCAGGGGGCTACACCTTC. It is translated as CASSFWTGPAGGYTF.

The count of this clone is one. This chain joins TRBV9 and TRBJ2-1; 9 bases line up with TRBD2. V trimming: 1 base; J trimming: 7 bases; junction bases outside the gene matches: 6. Germline V lookup: CDR1 SGDLS, CDR2 YYNGEE. CDR3 length: 15 amino acids. The CDR3 sequence is CASSVSSGSGNEQFF. CDR3 nucleotides: TGTGCCAGCAGCGTAAGTAGCGGGAGTGGGAATGAGCAGTTCTTC.

The chain links TRBV5-4 to TRBJ2-7; 9 bases are a match to TRBD1. Germline lookup yields CDR1 SGHNT and CDR2 YYREEE (reference sequence). The CDR3 is made up of 14 amino acids. V trimming: 2 bases; J trimming: 2 bases; junction bases outside the gene matches: 2. The CDR3 region has the DNA TGTGCCAGCAGCTTCGGGACAGGGACCTACGAGCAGTACTTC. Its translation: CASSFGTGTYEQYF.

The V call is TRBV9, the J call TRBJ2-2; the match to TRBD2 covers 8 bases. Germline trimming cut 3 bases from V and 5 bases from J; bases unmatched to any gene: 9. Germline V gene data show CDR1 as SGDLS and CDR2 as YYNGEE. This CDR3 has 16 amino acids. CDR3 sequence reads: CASSAYGRAETGELFF. The CDR3 DNA sequence: TGTGCCAGCAGCGCTTACGGGAGGGCCGAAACCGGGGAGCTGTTTTTT.

The chain uses TRBV28 and TRBJ2-1; tentative D call: TRBD2 (9 bases). This CDR3 has 15 residues. Germline CDR1 MDHEN, CDR2 SYDVKM. V dropped 5 bases and J dropped 9 bases, with 20 bases sitting between them. The CDR3 loop reads CASSTPGGGRGEQFF. The DNA of the CDR3 is TGTGCCAGCAGTACTCCAGGGGGCGGGAGGGGTGAGCAGTTCTTC.

V gene TRBV6-5 combines with J gene TRBJ1-1, with a weak D call TRBD1 (6 bases). The CDR3 length is 14 residues. V lost 5 bases to trimming and J lost 3 bases, with 13 bases between them. Germline assignment: CDR1 MNHEY and CDR2 SVGAGI. The CDR3 sequence is CASSKTGPYTEAFF. Here the CDR3 DNA reads TGTGCCAGCAGTAAGACAGGTCCGTACACTGAAGCTTTCTTT.

The chain carries TRBV7-2 and TRBJ2-1, with 10 bases matching TRBD1. Germline assignment: CDR1 SGHTA and CDR2 FQGNSA. This CDR3 has 16 amino acids. The junction had 8 bases not matched to a gene; V was cut back by 4 bases and J by 5 bases. The CDR3, as DNA: TGTGCCAGCAGCTCGGTTCGGGACAGGGGTCACAATGAGCAGTTCTTC. Translating it yields CASSSVRDRGHNEQFF.

The J gene is TRBJ1-1, the V gene TRBV4-1; D is uncertain. Germline V gene data show CDR1 as MGHRA and CDR2 as YSYEKL. The V and J ends lost 6 bases and 4 bases respectively, with 9 bases between them. The CDR3 sequence is 12 residues long. The chain's CDR3 is CASREEGTEAFF. The CDR3 region has the DNA TGCGCCAGCAGGGAGGAGGGCACTGAAGCTTTCTTT.

The chain links TRBV27 to TRBJ2-7; D may be TRBD1 (6 bases). The length of the CDR3 is 14 residues. Germline CDR1 and CDR2: MNHEY and SMNVEV (reference sequence). V was trimmed by 5 bases and J by 5 bases, leaving 16 bases between them. The CDR3 is CASSPGQLPDEQYF. In DNA, the CDR3 is TGTGCCAGCAGTCCGGGACAATTACCCGACGAGCAGTACTTC.

The V call is TRBV29-1, the J call TRBJ2-3; D is unresolved. Deletions cut 3 bases from V and 5 bases from J, with 6 bases between. Germline assignment: CDR1 SQVTM and CDR2 ANQGSEA. CDR3 length: 11 amino acids. The CDR3 loop is CSVERLDTQYF. CDR3 DNA sequence: TGCAGCGTTGAGCGTCTAGATACGCAGTATTTT.

This clone has just one count. The chain recombines TRBV14 with TRBJ2-1; D remains ambiguous. CDR3 size: 14 residues. The V end was cut by 0 bases, the J end by 8 bases, with 11 bases between. Germline CDR1 reads SGHDN; CDR2 reads FVKESK. This chain's CDR3 is CASSQDRNWDEQFF. The DNA of the CDR3 is TGTGCCAGCAGCCAAGATAGGAACTGGGATGAGCAGTTCTTC.

This clone showed up just once. The genes are TRBV5-1 and TRBJ2-7; 12 bases fit TRBD2. CDR3 length: 19 amino acids. V shed 2 bases and J 2 bases; nucleotides not matched to a gene: 14. Germline loops: CDR1 SGHRS, CDR2 YFSETQ. The CDR3 is CASSFGPRTLAGGPYEQYF. The CDR3 bases are TGCGCCAGCAGCTTCGGCCCCAGAACTCTAGCGGGAGGGCCCTACGAGCAGTACTTC.

V usage is TRBV9 and J usage is TRBJ1-1, with D tentatively TRBD1 (6 bases). CDR1 and CDR2 from the germline V gene are SGDLS and YYNGEE. CDR3 length: 13 amino acids. The germline V and J ends were trimmed by 6 bases and 7 bases, with 16 bases remaining between them. The CDR3 DNA follows: TGTGCCAGCACCCCCGAAGGACAGTTTGAAGCTTTCTTT. Its translation is CASTPEGQFEAFF. Supplemented by reference TRBV9 and TRBJ1-1, the full variable domain reads DSGVTQTPKHLITATGQRVTLRCSPRSGDLSVYWYQQSLDQGLQFLIQYYNGEERAKGNILERFSAQQFPDLHSELNLSSLELGDSALYFCASTPEGQFEAFFGQGTRLTVV.

The chain's CDR3 is CAWSAYGLANEQFF. CDR3 nucleotide sequence: TGTGCCTGGAGTGCTTACGGGCTAGCCAATGAGCAGTTCTTC. The V gene is TRBV30, the J gene TRBJ2-1; D is possibly TRBD2 (5 bases). The CDR3 runs to 14 residues. The germline V and J ends were trimmed by 1 base and 6 bases, with 13 bases remaining between them. Germline CDR1 GTSNPN, CDR2 SVGIG (reference sequence).

The chain combines TRBV11-2 with TRBJ2-7; 9 bases fit TRBD2. The CDR3 sequence is 15 residues long. Looked up from germline, CDR1 is SGHAT and CDR2 is FQNNGV. The V segment lost 5 bases and the J segment 4 bases; nucleotides outside the gene matches: 9. CDR3 sequence: CASSHASGTRYEQYF. Written as DNA, the CDR3 is TGTGCCAGCAGCCACGCTAGCGGGACGAGATACGAGCAGTACTTC.

The chain is built from TRBV9 and TRBJ1-1, with D maybe TRBD1 (5 bases). Trimming removed 1 base from V and 6 bases from J, with 16 bases in between. From germline, CDR1 is SGDLS and CDR2 YYNGEE. This CDR3 contains 15 residues. The CDR3 coding sequence is TGTGCCAGCAGCGTATTTGAATCGGGACTCTCTGAAGCTTTCTTT. Amino acid sequence: CASSVFESGLSEAFF.

The V gene is TRBV10-3, the J gene TRBJ2-5, with D unresolved. Looked up from germline, CDR1 is ENHRY and CDR2 is SYGVKD. The CDR3 has 13 residues. V lost 5 bases and J lost 5, with 12 bases in between. This chain's CDR3 is CAISISVTETQYF. CDR3 coding DNA: TGTGCCATCAGTATTTCAGTCACGGAGACCCAGTACTTC.